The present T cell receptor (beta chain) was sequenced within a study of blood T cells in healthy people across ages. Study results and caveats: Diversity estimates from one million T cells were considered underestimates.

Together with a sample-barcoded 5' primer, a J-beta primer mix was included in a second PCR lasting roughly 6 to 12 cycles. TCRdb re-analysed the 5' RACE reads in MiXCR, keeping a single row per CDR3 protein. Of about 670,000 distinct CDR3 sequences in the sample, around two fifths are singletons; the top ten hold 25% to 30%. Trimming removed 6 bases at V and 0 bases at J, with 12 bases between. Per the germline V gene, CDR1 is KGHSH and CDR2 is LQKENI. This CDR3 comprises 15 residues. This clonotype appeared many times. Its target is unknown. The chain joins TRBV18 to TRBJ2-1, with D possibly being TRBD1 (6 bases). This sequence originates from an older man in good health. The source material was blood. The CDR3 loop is CASSRQVSSYNEQFF. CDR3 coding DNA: TGTGCCAGCTCTCGACAGGTTAGCTCCTACAATGAGCAGTTCTTC.